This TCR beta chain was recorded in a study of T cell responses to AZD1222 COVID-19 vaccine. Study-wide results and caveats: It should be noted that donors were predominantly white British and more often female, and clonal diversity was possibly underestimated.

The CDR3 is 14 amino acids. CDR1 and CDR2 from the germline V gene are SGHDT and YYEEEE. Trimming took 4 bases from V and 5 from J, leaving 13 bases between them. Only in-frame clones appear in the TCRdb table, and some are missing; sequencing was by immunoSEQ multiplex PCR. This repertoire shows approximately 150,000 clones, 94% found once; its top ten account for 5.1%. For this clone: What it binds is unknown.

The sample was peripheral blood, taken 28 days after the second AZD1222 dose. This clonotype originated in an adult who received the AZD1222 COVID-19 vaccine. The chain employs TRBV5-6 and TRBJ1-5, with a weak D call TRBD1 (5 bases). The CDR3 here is CASSLSGIHQPQHF. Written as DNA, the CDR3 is TGTGCCAGCAGCCTATCAGGGATCCATCAGCCCCAGCATTTT.